These 22 T cell receptor beta chains were all obtained from the same sample, sequenced in a study of blood T cell repertoires in COVID-19. The data were produced by immunoSEQ multiplex PCR, yet TCRdb's version contains in-frame clones alone and is incomplete. The table has under 250,000 clones, approximately 89% seen once. The sequencing sample was made of peripheral blood. The source of these receptors is a woman in her thirties or forties with acute or convalescent COVID-19.

The V call is TRBV11-2, the J call TRBJ1-4, with D perhaps TRBD1 (5 bases). Trimming removed 5 bases from V and 11 bases from J, with 18 bases in between. This CDR3 spans 14 amino acids. CDR1 SGHAT and CDR2 FQNNGV come from the germline V gene. In nucleotides, the CDR3 is TGTGCCAGCAGCCCTACCGGGAGCGGGGGGAAACTGTTTTTT. Translated, it gives CASSPTGSGGKLFF.

The chain combines TRBV15 with TRBJ2-7; TRBD1 matches 8 bases. V gave up 5 bases and J gave up 5 bases; unmatched junction bases: 11. CDR1 and CDR2 from the germline V gene are LNHNV and YYDKDF (reference sequence). The CDR3 loop spans 15 amino acids. The CDR3 spells CATSRFGQGNHEQYV. CDR3 sequence (DNA): TGTGCCACCAGCCGCTTCGGACAGGGCAACCACGAGCAGTACGTC.

The V and J genes are TRBV6-1 and TRBJ1-4; 8 bases agree with TRBD1. This CDR3 comprises 17 residues. CDR1 and CDR2 (germline): MNHNS, SASEGT. The V segment lost 4 bases and the J segment 8 bases; nucleotides outside the gene matches: 15. CDR3 loop: CASSVSTPTGVREKLFF. CDR3 DNA sequence: TGTGCCAGCAGTGTGTCTACTCCGACAGGGGTTCGCGAAAAACTGTTTTTT.

The rearrangement joins TRBV5-4 to TRBJ2-5; D is unclear. The V end was cut by 1 base, the J end by 2 bases, with 6 bases between. Germline lookup yields CDR1 SGHNT and CDR2 YYREEE (reference sequence). This CDR3 is 13 amino acids long. The CDR3 here is CASSLTEQETQYF. CDR3 sequence (DNA): TGTGCCAGCAGCTTGACAGAGCAAGAGACCCAGTACTTC.

The V call is TRBV6-5, the J call TRBJ1-2; 8 positions match TRBD1. The ends lost 4 bases at V and 4 bases at J; junction bases unmatched: 5. This CDR3 spans 14 amino acids. The germline CDR1 and CDR2 sequences are MNHEY and SVGAGI. The CDR3 nucleotides read TGTGCCAGCAGTTCCCCCGACAGGGGCTATGGCTACACCTTC. The encoded protein is CASSSPDRGYGYTF.

The chain joins TRBV11-2 to TRBJ1-2; possible D gene TRBD1, 6 bases. This CDR3 is 12 amino acids long. The V end lost 6 bases, the J end lost 3 bases, and 8 bases lay between the germline ends. In germline, CDR1 is SGHAT, CDR2 FQNNGV. CDR3 residues: CASRDRYYGYTF. The CDR3 DNA reads TGTGCCAGCAGGGACAGATACTATGGCTACACCTTC.

The chain joins TRBV11-2 to TRBJ2-5, with D maybe TRBD2 (6 bases). V lost 5 bases to trimming and J lost 5 bases, with 6 bases between them. The CDR3 consists of 11 residues. CDR1 and CDR2 (germline): SGHAT, FQNNGV. The CDR3 bases are TGTGCCAGCAGCGCGGGGGAGACCCAGTACTTC. Translated, it gives CASSAGETQYF.

The chain is built from TRBV6-5 and TRBJ1-3, with D possibly matching TRBD1 (5 bases). The V end was cut by 6 bases, the J end by 0 bases, with 12 bases between. Germline V gene sequence: CDR1 MNHEY, CDR2 SVGAGI. CDR3 length: 15 amino acids. This chain's CDR3 is CASRRFDSSGNTIYF. The CDR3 coding sequence is TGTGCCAGCAGACGTTTCGACAGCTCTGGAAACACCATATATTTT.

This clone was recorded once. This chain connects TRBV25-1 to TRBJ1-2; TRBD1 might be the D (6 bases). Trimming removed 2 bases from V and 8 bases from J, with 12 bases in between. CDR1 MGHDK and CDR2 SYGVNS come from the germline V gene. This CDR3 is 13 amino acids long. As DNA, the CDR3 is TGTGCCAGCAGTGAACATGACAGGAGGGGCTACACCTTC. It yields the protein CASSEHDRRGYTF.

The rearrangement joins TRBV7-3 to TRBJ2-7, with 11 bases lining up with TRBD2. The CDR3 covers 17 residues. Germline V gives CDR1 SGHTA, CDR2 FQGTGA. The V gene end was trimmed by 1 base and the J gene end by 3 bases; junction bases not matched to a gene: 8. The CDR3 region is CASSLMGASGGHYEQYV. CDR3 sequence (DNA): TGTGCCAGCAGCTTAATGGGTGCTAGCGGGGGGCACTACGAGCAGTACGTC.

The chain is built from TRBV6-6 and TRBJ2-7, with D perhaps matching TRBD1 (5 bases). V was cut by 2 bases and J by 5 bases, with 10 bases left in between. This CDR3 comprises 13 residues. The V gene's germline CDR1 is MNHNY and CDR2 SVGAGI (reference sequence). This CDR3 reads CASSYQGSNEQYV. CDR3 DNA sequence: TGTGCCAGCAGTTACCAGGGTAGTAACGAGCAGTACGTC.

This clone was counted only a few times. The V gene is TRBV29-1, the J gene TRBJ1-2, with D perhaps TRBD1 (5 bases). Looked up from germline, CDR1 is SQVTM and CDR2 is ANQGSEA. The V end lost 4 bases, the J end lost 6 bases, and 12 bases lay between the germline ends. The CDR3 covers 12 residues. CDR3 DNA sequence: TGCAGCGTTGCGGCGGGGGTTCATGGCTACACCTTC. This encodes CSVAAGVHGYTF. The full variable domain, with the rest looked up from reference TRBV29-1 and TRBJ1-2, is SAVISQKPSRDICQRGTSLTIQCQVDSQVTMMFWYRQQPGQSLTLIATANQGSEATYESGFVIDKFPISRPNLTFSTLTVSNMSPEDSSIYLCSVAAGVHGYTFGSGTRLTVV.

The genes are TRBV19 and TRBJ2-3; perhaps TRBD1 as D (6 bases). CDR1 and CDR2 from the germline V gene are LNHDA and SQIVND (reference sequence). V lost 8 bases and J 2 bases, leaving 23 bases between the germline ends. CDR3 size: 17 residues. The CDR3 here is CASSKQGYIQNTDTQYF. The CDR3 coding sequence is TGTGCCAGTTCAAAACAGGGATATATACAAAACACAGATACGCAGTATTTT.

The chain employs TRBV5-6 and TRBJ1-3; no clear D. Trimming took off 0 bases at V and 4 bases at J, with 5 bases between the two ends. Germline V gene lookup returns CDR1 SGHDT and CDR2 YYEEEE. The CDR3 is 13 residues long. The CDR3 DNA reads as TGTGCCAGCAGCTTGGGAGGCGGAAACACCATATATTTT. This translates into CASSLGGGNTIYF.

The chain couples TRBV5-1 to TRBJ2-3; 9 positions match TRBD1. V was clipped by 4 bases and J by 3 bases; unmatched bases: 9. CDR1 and CDR2 from the germline V gene are SGHRS and YFSETQ. CDR3 size: 16 residues. In DNA, the CDR3 is TGCGCCAGCAGCAGAAGAGGGGGACAGGGAACAGATACGCAGTATTTT. Translated: CASSRRGGQGTDTQYF. Drawing the rest from reference TRBV5-1 and TRBJ2-3, the complete variable domain is KAGVTQTPRYLIKTRGQQVTLSCSPISGHRSVSWYQQTPGQGLQFLFEYFSETQRNKGNFPGRFSGRQFSNSRSEMNVSTLELGDSALYLCASSRRGGQGTDTQYFGPGTRLTVL.

The chain carries TRBV2 and TRBJ1-5, with D perhaps matching TRBD1 (5 bases). The CDR3 contains 13 residues. With 5 bases removed from V and 6 bases from J, the gap between germline ends came to 11 bases. CDR1 and CDR2 (germline): SNHLY, FYNNEI. CDR3: CASSSEGAQPQHF. Written as DNA, the CDR3 is TGTGCCAGCAGTTCCGAAGGGGCTCAGCCCCAGCATTTT.

This rearrangement joins TRBV11-2 to TRBJ2-6; D is possibly TRBD2 (5 bases). Germline CDR1 reads SGHAT; CDR2 reads FQNNGV. This CDR3 spans 17 amino acids. The V end was cut by 5 bases, the J end by 0 bases, with 14 bases between. Written as DNA, the CDR3 is TGTGCCAGCAGCCCCCTCGGACTCGGCTCTGGGGCCAACGTCCTGACTTTC. Amino acid sequence: CASSPLGLGSGANVLTF. Full variable domain (rest looked up from reference TRBV11-2 and TRBJ2-6): EAGVAQSPRYKIIEKRQSVAFWCNPISGHATLYWYQQILGQGPKLLIQFQNNGVVDDSQLPKDRFSAERLKGVDSTLKIQPAKLEDSAVYLCASSPLGLGSGANVLTFGAGSRLTVL.

V usage is TRBV2 and J usage is TRBJ1-3, with TRBD1 as a possible D gene (6 bases). Deletions cut 7 bases from V and 0 bases from J, with 16 bases between. The CDR3 contains 16 residues. CDR1 is SNHLY and CDR2 is FYNNEI in the germline V gene. CDR3 DNA sequence: TGTGCCAGCACCGGACAGCCCGCCAGCTCTGGAAACACCATATATTTT. Translation: CASTGQPASSGNTIYF.

The genes are TRBV12-3 or TRBV12-4 and TRBJ1-2, with D possibly TRBD1 on 5 matching bases. The CDR3 extends over 13 amino acids. V lost 3 bases to trimming and J lost 3 bases, with 8 bases between them. The CDR3 spells CASSFSGYYGYTF. Here the CDR3 DNA reads TGTGCCAGCAGTTTTTCAGGGTACTATGGCTACACCTTC.

This rearrangement joins TRBV9 to TRBJ2-5, with 13 bases matching TRBD2. The CDR3 totals 15 residues. Germline lookup yields CDR1 SGDLS and CDR2 YYNGEE. The V segment lost 3 bases and the J segment 4 bases; nucleotides outside the gene matches: 3. DNA of the CDR3: TGTGCCAGCAGCGACGGACTAGCGGGGGCAGAGACCCAGTACTTC. It translates to CASSDGLAGAETQYF.

The chain uses TRBV4-1 and TRBJ2-4, with no clear D. This CDR3 spans 17 amino acids. CDR1 is MGHRA and CDR2 is YSYEKL in the germline V gene. V lost 3 bases to trimming and J lost 0 bases, with 15 bases between them. The CDR3 region has the DNA TGCGCCAGCAGCCAGCTGAGAGGCATACTAGCCAAAAACATTCAGTACTTC. Amino acid sequence: CASSQLRGILAKNIQYF.

The chain uses TRBV6-5 and TRBJ1-1, with unresolved D. CDR1 and CDR2 (germline): MNHEY, SVGAGI. Between the trimmed V and J ends, which lost 6 bases and 3 bases, there was a span of 11 bases. The length of the CDR3 is 13 residues. The DNA for the CDR3 is TGTGCCAGCAGCCCATCCGCGTACACTGAAGCTTTCTTT. It is translated as CASSPSAYTEAFF.